The 19 T cell receptor beta chains below all came from one sample that was sequenced in a study of T-cell memory formation after mild COVID-19. One entry per CDR3 protein, called by TCRdb with MiXCR from the 5' RACE reads. Here the sample spans more than 300,000 distinct CDR3 sequences, approximately 15% being singletons. Input material: PBMCs or a T cell subset sorted from them (not recorded which). All receptors come from a man between 18 and 35 years old who had mild COVID-19 (a few samples of this study predate the infection). Cell type and time point are not known.

This clonotype appeared a few times. The chain is built from TRBV3-1 and TRBJ1-2, with unresolved D. The CDR3 runs 12 residues. Looked up from germline, CDR1 is LGHDT and CDR2 is YNNKEL (reference sequence). V lost 4 bases, J lost 7 bases, and 10 bases lay in between. For the CDR3, the DNA is TGTGCCAGCAGCCGAGTTCACGGTGGCTACACCTTC. This sequence encodes CASSRVHGGYTF.

This chain uses TRBV5-1 with TRBJ2-7, with D possibly matching TRBD1 (6 bases). V lost 4 bases, J lost 3 bases, and 11 bases lay in between. Per the germline V gene, CDR1 is SGHRS and CDR2 is YFSETQ. The CDR3 has 13 residues. The CDR3 spells CASSPGTFYEQYF. The CDR3 DNA sequence: TGCGCCAGCAGCCCCGGGACATTCTACGAGCAGTACTTC.

This clonotype was counted at least ten times. The V and J genes are TRBV5-1 and TRBJ2-4, with a possible D match to TRBD1 (7 bases). From germline, CDR1 is SGHRS and CDR2 YFSETQ. Trimming pared 4 bases from V and 5 bases from J, leaving 13 bases between. The CDR3 has 14 amino acids. The CDR3 region has the DNA TGCGCCAGCAGCGGCGGGACAGCAGAAAACATTCAGTACTTC. Its translation is CASSGGTAENIQYF.

This clonotype showed up just a few times. The chain links TRBV5-4 to TRBJ2-4; D perhaps matches TRBD1 (5 bases). In germline, CDR1 is SGHNT, CDR2 YYREEE (reference sequence). The V end was cut by 1 base, the J end by 14 bases, with 13 bases between. This CDR3 spans 12 amino acids. CDR3 amino acids: CASSLTARAEYF. CDR3 DNA sequence: TGTGCCAGCAGCTTGACAGCCAGGGCTGAGTACTTC.

This clonotype showed up just a few times. J is TRBJ1-1 and V is TRBV6-5; 10 nucleotides align to TRBD1. V dropped 6 bases and J dropped 4; count of bases not matched to a gene: 14. CDR3 size: 17 residues. Germline lookup yields CDR1 MNHEY and CDR2 SVGAGI. CDR3 coding DNA: TGTGCCAGCAGAGTGACAGGGGGCTCGGGTTGGGTCACTGAAGCTTTCTTT. Amino acid sequence: CASRVTGGSGWVTEAFF.

There are a few counts of this clonotype. This sequence joins TRBV30 and TRBJ1-5; D call uncertain. The germline CDR1 and CDR2 sequences are GTSNPN and SVGIG (reference sequence). Trimming took 2 bases from V and 5 from J, leaving 10 bases between them. CDR3 length: 13 amino acids. Here the CDR3 reads CAWSIRTDQPQHF. The DNA for the CDR3 is TGTGCCTGGAGTATACGGACCGATCAGCCCCAGCATTTT. Full variable domain (remainder filled in from reference TRBV30 and TRBJ1-5): SQTIHQWPATLVQPVGSPLSLECTVEGTSNPNLYWYRQAAGRGLQLLFYSVGIGQISSEVPQNLSASRPQDRQFILSSKKLLLSDSGFYLCAWSIRTDQPQHFGDGTRLSIL.

This clonotype was seen a handful of times. CDR3 sequence: CASSVGDGRSTDTQYF. In DNA, the CDR3 is TGTGCCAGCAGCGTCGGGGACGGCCGATCCACAGATACGCAGTATTTT. The chain employs TRBV9 and TRBJ2-3; D could derive from TRBD1 or TRBD2 (5 bases each). The CDR3 consists of 16 residues. Looked up from germline, CDR1 is SGDLS and CDR2 is YYNGEE. V shed 2 bases and J shed 2 bases, with 15 bases lying between them.

The chain has TRBV24-1 and TRBJ2-7; 9 nucleotides match TRBD1. The CDR3 has 14 amino acids. Trimming removed 9 bases from V and 6 bases from J; junction bases left unmatched: 11. CDR1 and CDR2 (germline): KGHDR, SFDVKD. The CDR3, as DNA: TGTGCCACCGGGCCCCGGGACAGGGTTTCCGAGCAGTACTTC. As protein: CATGPRDRVSEQYF.

This clonotype was detected once. The V gene is TRBV20-1, the J gene TRBJ1-5, with D hard to call. Between the trimmed V and J ends, which lost 1 base and 0 bases, there was a span of 4 bases. The germline V gene encodes CDR1 DFQATT and CDR2 SNEGSKA (reference sequence). The CDR3 contains 13 residues. The CDR3 DNA sequence: TGCAGTGCTAGAGTAGCTAGCAATCAGCCCCAGCATTTT. It specifies CSARVASNQPQHF.

This clonotype was recorded many times. The chain couples TRBV7-2 to TRBJ2-5, with D possibly being TRBD1 or TRBD2 (5 bases each). The V end lost 3 bases, the J end lost 7 bases, and 18 bases lay between the germline ends. CDR1 and CDR2 (germline): SGHTA, FQGNSA. The CDR3 is 15 amino acids. CDR3 loop: CASSFIWGNDGTQYF. In nucleotides, the CDR3 is TGTGCCAGCAGCTTTATTTGGGGGAATGACGGGACCCAGTACTTC.

This clonotype has a handful of counts. The chain couples TRBV12-3 or TRBV12-4 to TRBJ1-2; unclear D gene. V lost 7 bases to trimming and J lost 1 base, with 7 bases between them. The CDR3 has 12 amino acids. For the CDR3, the DNA is TGTGCCAGCACCTTGGGTAACTATGGCTACACCTTC. Amino acid sequence: CASTLGNYGYTF.

This chain links TRBV7-2 with TRBJ1-5; D is unclear. The V end lost 1 base, the J end lost 0 bases, and 7 bases lay between the germline ends. This CDR3 contains 15 residues. Germline assignment: CDR1 SGHTA and CDR2 FQGNSA. In nucleotides, the CDR3 is TGTGCCAGCAGCTTAGTTCGGAATAGCAATCAGCCCCAGCATTTT. Translating it yields CASSLVRNSNQPQHF.

V usage is TRBV7-2 and J usage is TRBJ2-3, with D tentatively TRBD1 or TRBD2 (5 bases each). The CDR3 is made up of 13 amino acids. V gave up 5 bases and J gave up 1 base, with 7 bases separating them. Germline V lookup: CDR1 SGHTA, CDR2 FQGNSA. The CDR3 loop is CASSMGRTDTQYF. Here the CDR3 DNA reads TGTGCCAGCAGCATGGGACGCACAGATACGCAGTATTTT.

This chain uses TRBV3-1 with TRBJ2-7; D ambiguous. Trimming removed 3 bases at V and 3 bases at J, with 6 bases between. The CDR3 is 12 amino acids. The germline gives CDR1 LGHDT, CDR2 YNNKEL (reference sequence). The chain's CDR3 is CASSHGLYEQYF. The CDR3 nucleotides are TGTGCCAGCAGCCACGGCCTCTACGAGCAGTACTTC.

The chain employs TRBV23-1 and TRBJ2-5; 8 nucleotides agree with TRBD2. TRBV23-1 is filed as an ORF, its function uncertain. The length of the CDR3 is 15 residues. V was pared by 6 bases and J by 1 base, with 7 bases of the junction left unmatched. CDR3 region: CASRTSGGRQETQYF. The DNA of the CDR3 is TGCGCCAGCAGGACCAGCGGGGGCCGCCAAGAGACCCAGTACTTC.

In its sample, this clonotype was seen a few times. The chain recombines TRBV25-1 with TRBJ1-5, with D possibly being TRBD1 (6 bases). V was pared by 1 base and J by 7 bases, with 11 bases between. Germline V gene lookup returns CDR1 MGHDK and CDR2 SYGVNS. The CDR3 length is 14 residues. The CDR3 coding sequence is TGTGCCAGCAGTGAATCCCCAGACAGGCAGCCCCAGCATTTT. Its protein is CASSESPDRQPQHF.

This clonotype was detected only a few times. The chain links TRBV6-2 or TRBV6-3 to TRBJ2-3, with D perhaps TRBD2 (7 bases). The ends were cut back, 6 bases at V and 4 bases at J, with 20 bases in the middle. The V gene's germline CDR1 is MNHEY and CDR2 SVGEGT. This CDR3 contains 16 residues. The CDR3 loop is CASSRPEGGQADTQYF. As DNA, the CDR3 is TGTGCCAGCAGCCGCCCGGAGGGGGGGCAAGCAGATACGCAGTATTTT.

Only a few counts were recorded for this clonotype. V usage is TRBV5-1 and J usage is TRBJ2-7; TRBD1 might be the D (6 bases). Germline V gives CDR1 SGHRS, CDR2 YFSETQ. Trimming pared 2 bases from V and 0 bases from J, leaving 12 bases between. The CDR3 runs to 15 residues. The CDR3 DNA is TGCGCCAGCAGCTTCCAGACAGGTAGCTCCTACGAGCAGTACTTC. This encodes CASSFQTGSSYEQYF.

V usage is TRBV20-1 and J usage is TRBJ1-5, with unresolved D. This CDR3 is 12 amino acids long. V was trimmed by 0 bases and J by 6 bases, leaving 6 bases between them. Germline-derived CDR1 and CDR2 are DFQATT and SNEGSKA (reference sequence). For the CDR3, the DNA is TGCAGTGCTAGAGATAGGGTTCAGCCCCAGCATTTT. This translates into CSARDRVQPQHF.